Presented here are 30 T cell receptor beta chains from one specimen sequenced in a study of cytomegalovirus exposure and HLA in healthy donors listed by TCRdb under 2017. The method was the immunoSEQ multiplex PCR assay. For the multiplex PCR, a mixture combining 60 forward primers for TCR Vbeta segments and 13 reverse primers for TCR Jbeta segments was used. TCRdb re-hosts the immuneACCESS table, in-frame sequences only. Its copies lack some clones; in the studies checked, an unresolved V gene accounts for under half of them, and the cause for the rest is not known. Counted in this sample were 110,000 or so clones; over 65% of them appeared once. 5.4% of the sample lies in the top ten. Sequenced input: PBMCs. The receptor source for this set is a woman in her twenties or thirties in good health and CMV-seropositive.

The chain uses TRBV4-2 and TRBJ2-5, with 9 bases aligning to TRBD1. Per germline, CDR1 LGHNA and CDR2 YNFKEQ. With V trimmed by 3 bases and J by 4 bases, 3 bases remained unmatched. The length of the CDR3 is 14 residues. The CDR3 loop reads CASSQNRGRETQYF. The DNA of the CDR3 is TGTGCCAGCAGCCAGAACAGGGGGCGAGAGACCCAGTACTTC.

V gene TRBV15 combines with J gene TRBJ2-7; TRBD1 matches 7 bases. The CDR3 consists of 16 residues. V dropped 2 bases and J dropped 0; count of bases not matched to a gene: 7. The germline V gene encodes CDR1 LNHNV and CDR2 YYDKDF (reference sequence). CDR3 protein: CATSRPTWDSSYEQYF. As DNA, the CDR3 is TGTGCCACCAGCAGACCTACCTGGGACAGCTCCTACGAGCAGTACTTC.

The chain links TRBV30 to TRBJ1-4; possible D gene TRBD1, 6 bases. The CDR3 runs 13 residues. V was pared by 4 bases and J by 6 bases, with 12 bases between. CDR1 is GTSNPN, CDR2 SVGIG, per germline (reference sequence). The CDR3 loop reads CAWNQGSDEKLFF. In DNA, the CDR3 is TGTGCCTGGAATCAGGGGAGTGATGAAAAACTGTTTTTT.

The chain joins TRBV7-3 to TRBJ1-2, with 8 bases that match TRBD1. Germline assignment: CDR1 SGHTA and CDR2 FQGTGA. V dropped 5 bases and J dropped 3; count of bases not matched to a gene: 2. This CDR3 is built from 13 residues. CDR3 protein: CASSAGGDYGYTF. The CDR3 bases are TGTGCCAGCAGCGCAGGGGGCGACTATGGCTACACCTTC.

CDR3 amino acids: CASSLSSSSYEQYF. In DNA form, the CDR3 reads TGTGCCAGTAGCCTGTCTAGTAGTTCCTACGAGCAGTACTTC. The chain recombines TRBV19 with TRBJ2-7, with D uncertain. Trimming left V 6 bases short and J 1 base short, with 13 bases between. The CDR3 is 14 residues long. Germline lookup yields CDR1 LNHDA and CDR2 SQIVND (reference sequence).

The rearrangement links TRBV5-4 to TRBJ1-1, with 7 bases lining up with TRBD1. Germline values: CDR1 SGHNT, CDR2 YYREEE (reference sequence). The CDR3 consists of 15 residues. V lost 4 bases to trimming and J lost 4 bases; unmatched junction nucleotides: 10. The CDR3 loop reads CASSPRQGIGTEAFF. CDR3 bases: TGTGCCAGCAGCCCAAGACAGGGTATCGGCACTGAAGCTTTCTTT.

The chain carries TRBV29-1 and TRBJ1-1, with TRBD1 matching 7 bases. The length of the CDR3 is 13 residues. Germline CDR1 reads SQVTM; CDR2 reads ANQGSEA. The V and J ends lost 7 bases and 0 bases, in that order; junction bases with no gene match: 5. This CDR3 reads CSARDSLNTEAFF. The CDR3 DNA is TGCAGCGCCAGGGACAGCTTGAACACTGAAGCTTTCTTT.

This clone was recorded a few times. This chain uses TRBV5-6 with TRBJ2-7, with D hard to call. The CDR3 extends over 13 amino acids. CDR1 and CDR2 from the germline V gene are SGHDT and YYEEEE. Trimming removed 2 bases at V and 2 bases at J, with 8 bases between. The CDR3 region has the DNA TGTGCCAGCAGCTTACGGGTCCCCTACGAGCAGTACTTC. Its translation is CASSLRVPYEQYF.

This chain uses TRBV6-5 with TRBJ1-2; 8 bases are a match to TRBD1. Germline V gene data show CDR1 as MNHEY and CDR2 as SVGAGI. Trimming took 5 bases from V and 6 from J; bases not matched to a gene: 8. CDR3 size: 14 residues. The CDR3 sequence is CASSEEAGGNGYTF. In nucleotides, the CDR3 is TGTGCCAGCAGTGAAGAGGCAGGGGGCAATGGCTACACCTTC.

The rearrangement uses TRBV29-1 and TRBJ2-7; a weak D match, TRBD2 (6 bases). Between the trimmed V and J ends, which lost 8 bases and 5 bases, there was a span of 16 bases. The CDR3 has 12 amino acids. From germline, CDR1 is SQVTM and CDR2 ANQGSEA. This CDR3 reads CSSKGGGDEQYF. DNA of the CDR3: TGCAGCTCCAAGGGAGGAGGAGACGAGCAGTACTTC.

The chain is built from TRBV7-2 and TRBJ2-3; 11 nucleotides line up with TRBD2. Looked up from germline, CDR1 is SGHTA and CDR2 is FQGNSA. Germline trimming cut 2 bases from V and 3 bases from J; bases unmatched to any gene: 1. The CDR3 consists of 15 residues. CDR3 DNA sequence: TGTGCCAGCAGCTTACTAGCGGGAGGTACAGATACGCAGTATTTT. As protein: CASSLLAGGTDTQYF.

This rearrangement joins TRBV14 to TRBJ1-2, with D possibly matching TRBD1 (5 bases). The CDR3 spans 18 residues. Trimming removed 1 base from V and 9 bases from J, with 27 bases in between. Germline V CDR1 and CDR2: SGHDN, FVKESK. The CDR3 region has the DNA TGTGCCAGCAGCCAAGGGCCCCGACAGTTGGAACAAGCTGGCAGCTACACCTTC. Translated: CASSQGPRQLEQAGSYTF.

The V and J genes are TRBV27 and TRBJ1-1; D is perhaps TRBD1 (6 bases). The CDR3 contains 11 residues. The ends were cut back, 6 bases at V and 5 bases at J, with 7 bases in the middle. CDR1 is MNHEY and CDR2 is SMNVEV in the germline V gene (reference sequence). CDR3 sequence (DNA): TGTGCCAGCAGCAGGGGTACTGAAGCTTTCTTT. Its translation: CASSRGTEAFF.

Only a few counts were recorded for this clone. In the same sample, other DNA sequences code for this CDR3. V gene TRBV6-5 combines with J gene TRBJ1-5, with D possibly matching TRBD1 (6 bases). This CDR3 comprises 14 residues. Trimming pared 6 bases from V and 4 bases from J, leaving 13 bases between. Germline assignment: CDR1 MNHEY and CDR2 SVGAGI. CDR3 sequence (DNA): TGTGCCAGCAGACCGACAGGCCGGAATCAGCCCCAGCATTTT. Encoded protein: CASRPTGRNQPQHF.

A remark on this clone: A read error may account for a junction end that differs from germline. The V and J genes are TRBV2 and TRBJ2-7, with D perhaps TRBD1 (7 bases). Germline V CDR1 and CDR2: SNHLY, FYNNEI. The CDR3 spans 13 residues. CDR3 in amino acids: CSSSEEGAYEQYF. The CDR3 DNA reads TGTTCCAGCAGTGAGGAGGGGGCATACGAGCAGTACTTC.

This chain links TRBV6-1 with TRBJ2-5, with TRBD2 matching over 10 bases. The CDR3 length is 14 residues. The V gene's germline CDR1 is MNHNS and CDR2 SASEGT. J gave up 10 bases and V 4 bases, and 9 bases lay outside the gene matches. The DNA of the CDR3 is TGTGCCAGCAGTGTACTAGCGGGGACGCGAGACCAGTACTTC. Amino acids: CASSVLAGTRDQYF.

The chain joins TRBV6-5 to TRBJ2-7, with 10 bases fitting TRBD2. The CDR3 covers 15 residues. Germline CDR1 is MNHEY and CDR2 is SVGAGI. V was clipped by 2 bases and J by 5 bases; unmatched bases: 6. The CDR3 loop is CASSYGPSGGNEQYF. As DNA, the CDR3 is TGTGCCAGCAGTTACGGTCCTAGCGGGGGAAACGAGCAGTACTTC.

The chain is built from TRBV15 and TRBJ1-5; maybe TRBD1 (5 bases). The V and J ends lost 8 bases and 0 bases respectively, with 8 bases between them. There are 13 residues in the CDR3. Germline-derived CDR1 and CDR2 are LNHNV and YYDKDF (reference sequence). The CDR3 reads CATGADSNQPQHF. The CDR3 DNA reads TGTGCCACCGGGGCGGATAGCAATCAGCCCCAGCATTTT.

The rearrangement links TRBV7-9 to TRBJ1-1, with D possibly TRBD1 on 6 matching bases. Trimming left V 0 bases short and J 4 bases short, with 12 bases between. This CDR3 contains 15 residues. Germline CDR1 SEHNR, CDR2 FQNEAQ (reference sequence). The CDR3 loop is CASSLARGGPTEAFF. CDR3 sequence (DNA): TGTGCCAGCAGCTTAGCGCGCGGGGGCCCCACTGAAGCTTTCTTT.

In its sample, this clone was seen a few times. The gene calls are TRBV4-2 and TRBJ2-1; TRBD2 matches at 8 bases. After removal of 0 bases from V and 5 bases from J, the junction contained 3 bases not matched to a gene. The CDR3 contains 15 residues. Germline loops: CDR1 LGHNA, CDR2 YNFKEQ. This CDR3 reads CASSQDSGVNNEQFF. The CDR3 DNA sequence: TGTGCCAGCAGCCAAGATAGCGGGGTAAACAATGAGCAGTTCTTC.

The gene calls are TRBV18 and TRBJ2-4; 8 bases match TRBD1. This CDR3 comprises 14 residues. V dropped 3 bases and J dropped 6; count of bases not matched to a gene: 4. CDR1 and CDR2 (germline): KGHSH, LQKENI. The CDR3 sequence is CASSPQGAGNIQYF. CDR3 coding DNA: TGTGCCAGCTCACCCCAGGGGGCGGGAAACATTCAGTACTTC.

This chain connects TRBV13 to TRBJ1-1; 8 bases align to TRBD1. CDR3 size: 16 residues. J lost 4 bases, V lost 4 bases, and 11 bases had no gene match. Germline-derived CDR1 and CDR2 are PRHDT and FYEKMQ (reference sequence). The CDR3 nucleotides read TGTGCCAGCAGCTGGACGCAGGGGGCGGGCGGCACTGAAGCTTTCTTT. Protein: CASSWTQGAGGTEAFF.

CDR3 in amino acids: CASSLGDRNSPLHF. As DNA, the CDR3 is TGTGCCAGCAGCTTAGGGGACAGAAATTCACCCCTCCACTTT. The chain has TRBV7-9 and TRBJ1-6, with 7 bases identical to TRBD1. This CDR3 contains 14 residues. Trimming at V came to 1 base and at J to 7 bases, leaving 1 base not matched to a gene. Germline-derived CDR1 and CDR2 are SEHNR and FQNEAQ (reference sequence).

This clone has only a few counts. The V and J genes are TRBV11-3 and TRBJ1-4, with TRBD1 matching over 7 bases. CDR1 is SGHNT and CDR2 is YENEEA in the germline V gene. CDR3 size: 15 residues. Trimming at V came to 5 bases and at J to 8 bases, leaving 11 bases not matched to a gene. The CDR3 is CASSPGTDLGEKLFF. The CDR3 DNA reads TGTGCCAGCAGCCCAGGGACAGACTTAGGGGAAAAACTGTTTTTT.

The chain joins TRBV7-6 to TRBJ1-6; D is perhaps TRBD1 (6 bases). The CDR3 is 15 residues long. CDR1 SGHVS and CDR2 FNYEAQ come from the germline V gene. Deletions cut 4 bases from V and 10 bases from J, with 17 bases between. The CDR3 DNA follows: TGTGCCAGCAGCTCTGGGGTTGGGGGCGGGTCACCCCTCCACTTT. Translating it yields CASSSGVGGGSPLHF.

The table lists this clone with a few counts. This chain links TRBV5-1 with TRBJ1-4; a weak D match, TRBD1 (6 bases). Between the trimmed V and J ends, which lost 4 bases and 0 bases, there was a span of 19 bases. Per germline, CDR1 SGHRS and CDR2 YFSETQ. This CDR3 has 18 amino acids. The CDR3 loop is CASSRGGGTLATNEKLFF. The CDR3 region has the DNA TGCGCCAGCAGCCGGGGGGGAGGGACACTTGCAACTAATGAAAAACTGTTTTTT.

The genes are TRBV5-1 and TRBJ2-3, with 11 bases fitting TRBD2. V lost 4 bases and J lost 2; bases outside the gene matches: 6. Germline CDR1 and CDR2: SGHRS and YFSETQ. The length of the CDR3 is 16 residues. The chain's CDR3 is CASSHRLAGNTDTQYF. Written as DNA, the CDR3 is TGCGCCAGCAGCCACAGACTAGCGGGAAACACAGATACGCAGTATTTT.

The chain recombines TRBV7-9 with TRBJ2-7; 10 bases fit TRBD2. In germline, CDR1 is SEHNR, CDR2 FQNEAQ (reference sequence). The CDR3 consists of 15 residues. V trimming: 4 bases; J trimming: 6 bases; junction bases outside the gene matches: 9. DNA for the CDR3: TGTGCCAGCAGCTCAAGCGGGAGGGCCTTAGTCGAGCAGTACTTC. It is translated as CASSSSGRALVEQYF. Full variable domain (outside the CDR3, taken from reference TRBV7-9 and TRBJ2-7): DTGVSQNPRHKITKRGQNVTFRCDPISEHNRLYWYRQTLGQGPEFLTYFQNEAQLEKSRLLSDRFSAERPKGSFSTLEIQRTEQGDSAMYLCASSSSGRALVEQYFGPGTRLTVT.

The chain links TRBV30 to TRBJ1-5; weak D call: TRBD1 (6 bases). Trimming stripped 4 bases from V and 1 base from J, with 8 bases between. This CDR3 region has 13 residues. Germline V lookup: CDR1 GTSNPN, CDR2 SVGIG (reference sequence). CDR3 coding DNA: TGTGCCTGGACAGGGGTCAGCAATCAGCCCCAGCATTTT. Translation: CAWTGVSNQPQHF.

The chain links TRBV2 to TRBJ2-7; D is possibly TRBD1 (6 bases). V was cut by 3 bases and J by 2 bases, with 14 bases left in between. The CDR3 loop spans 15 amino acids. The germline V gene encodes CDR1 SNHLY and CDR2 FYNNEI. The CDR3 nucleotides are TGTGCCAGCAGTGATTCTTGGACAGCTACCTACGAGCAGTACTTC. It yields the protein CASSDSWTATYEQYF.